Below, 26 T cell receptor beta chains from the same sample are listed, as sequenced in a study of T cell responses to AZD1222 COVID-19 vaccine. Clones were sequenced by immunoSEQ multiplex PCR, and TCRdb holds only the in-frame ones, with some missing. The top ten hold 25% to 30% of the sample, which has 95,000 to 150,000 clones, approximately 91% seen once. Sample: peripheral blood, taken on day 0 of AZD1222 vaccination. The receptor source for this set is an adult in good health.

The chain is built from TRBV4-3 and TRBJ2-3; D gene unclear. Trimming cost V 1 base and J 0 bases, with 8 bases left between them. CDR1 and CDR2 (germline): LGHNA, YSLEER. This CDR3 has 15 amino acids. The CDR3 sequence is CASSQAGLSTDTQYF. The CDR3 DNA reads TGCGCCAGCAGCCAAGCGGGTTTAAGCACAGATACGCAGTATTTT.

The chain links TRBV30 to TRBJ2-3; D remains ambiguous. V dropped 0 bases and J dropped 6 bases, with 7 bases sitting between them. The CDR3 covers 12 residues. Per germline, CDR1 GTSNPN and CDR2 SVGIG (reference sequence). As DNA, the CDR3 is TGTGCCTGGAGTGTACTGGGGGATACGCAGTATTTT. Translated, it gives CAWSVLGDTQYF.

The chain combines TRBV4-2 with TRBJ2-1, with D possibly being TRBD2 (5 bases). This CDR3 region has 15 residues. Trimming pared 2 bases from V and 1 base from J, leaving 9 bases between. The germline gives CDR1 LGHNA, CDR2 YNFKEQ. The CDR3 bases are TGTGCCAGCAGCCAATCGGGCGGGTCCTACAATGAGCAGTTCTTC. As protein: CASSQSGGSYNEQFF.

The chain is built from TRBV7-2 and TRBJ2-1, with 7 bases fitting TRBD2. This CDR3 contains 14 residues. The germline V gene encodes CDR1 SGHTA and CDR2 FQGNSA. With 2 bases clipped from V and 7 bases from J, the junction kept 5 bases outside the gene matches. The CDR3 nucleotides read TGTGCCAGCAGCTTAATGCGGGGAGGGAATGAGCAGTTCTTC. Protein product: CASSLMRGGNEQFF. Using reference TRBV7-2 and TRBJ2-1 for the parts outside the CDR3, the full variable domain is GAGVSQSPSNKVTEKGKDVELRCDPISGHTALYWYRQSLGQGLEFLIYFQGNSAPDKSGLPSDRFSAERTGGSVSTLTIQRTQQEDSAVYLCASSLMRGGNEQFFGPGTRLTVL.

The chain recombines TRBV27 with TRBJ2-3; maybe TRBD2 (6 bases). V lost 6 bases and J lost 3, with 16 bases in between. This CDR3 is built from 15 residues. Per germline, CDR1 MNHEY and CDR2 SMNVEV (reference sequence). The DNA of the CDR3 is TGTGCCAGCAGCCCCCCCCGGGAGCGGACAGATACGCAGTATTTT. It specifies CASSPPRERTDTQYF.

This chain links TRBV12-3 or TRBV12-4 with TRBJ2-7; D may be TRBD2 (7 bases). Trimming took 6 bases from V and 2 from J, leaving 11 bases between them. This CDR3 has 13 amino acids. The chain's CDR3 is CASRAGQAYEQYF. The CDR3 nucleotides are TGTGCCAGCAGAGCGGGACAAGCCTACGAGCAGTACTTC.

The rearrangement uses TRBV3-1 (or the pseudogene TRBV3-2) and TRBJ2-5; 7 bases are a match to TRBD2. J gave up 4 bases and V 4 bases, and 9 bases lay outside the gene matches. This CDR3 is 15 amino acids long. In germline, CDR1 is LGHDT, CDR2 YNNKEL (reference sequence). The CDR3 reads CASSPRRGRGETQYF. The CDR3 coding sequence is TGTGCCAGCAGCCCTAGGCGGGGGAGGGGAGAGACCCAGTACTTC.

This chain links TRBV3-1 (or the pseudogene TRBV3-2) with TRBJ1-1; TRBD1 agrees at 9 bases. With V trimmed by 2 bases and J by 1 base, 5 bases remained unmatched. Germline CDR1 LGHDT, CDR2 YNNKEL (reference sequence). The CDR3 has 16 residues. The CDR3 bases are TGTGCCAGCAGCCAAAGGACAGGGGTCGGGAACACTGAAGCTTTCTTT. Translating it yields CASSQRTGVGNTEAFF.

This clone appeared a few times. The genes are TRBV19 and TRBJ1-1; possibly TRBD1 for D (5 bases). The V and J ends lost 1 base and 1 base respectively, with 13 bases between them. The germline V gene has CDR1 LNHDA and CDR2 SQIVND (reference sequence). CDR3 length: 16 residues. CDR3 in DNA: TGTGCCAGTAGTATAGGGGCCGGGACGGGGAACACTGAAGCTTTCTTT. Amino acids: CASSIGAGTGNTEAFF.

The V call is TRBV29-1, the J call TRBJ1-2; D remains ambiguous. Trimming removed 5 bases at V and 1 base at J, with 8 bases between. Germline assignment: CDR1 SQVTM and CDR2 ANQGSEA. The length of the CDR3 is 12 residues. The CDR3 is CSVLQYNYGYTF. The CDR3 DNA reads TGCAGCGTTCTACAATATAACTATGGCTACACCTTC.

V usage is TRBV5-4 and J usage is TRBJ2-7; D might be TRBD1 or TRBD2, each matching 7 bases. The germline V gene encodes CDR1 SGHNT and CDR2 YYREEE (reference sequence). The V end lost 4 bases, the J end lost 0 bases, and 14 bases lay between the germline ends. The CDR3 covers 15 residues. The CDR3 region has the DNA TGTGCCAGCAGCCAGGGGGGGACTTTCTCCTACGAGCAGTACTTC. Translation: CASSQGGTFSYEQYF.

The chain employs TRBV9 and TRBJ2-7, with D possibly matching TRBD1 (6 bases). The CDR3 contains 15 residues. Per germline, CDR1 SGDLS and CDR2 YYNGEE. The V end lost 0 bases, the J end lost 0 bases, and 10 bases lay between the germline ends. Here the CDR3 reads CASSVETGLSYEQYF. The CDR3 nucleotides are TGTGCCAGCAGCGTAGAGACAGGTCTCTCCTACGAGCAGTACTTC. The full variable domain, rest sourced from reference TRBV9 and TRBJ2-7, is DSGVTQTPKHLITATGQRVTLRCSPRSGDLSVYWYQQSLDQGLQFLIQYYNGEERAKGNILERFSAQQFPDLHSELNLSSLELGDSALYFCASSVETGLSYEQYFGPGTRLTVT.

This sequence joins TRBV6-5 and TRBJ1-6; D is uncertain. CDR1 and CDR2 (germline): MNHEY, SVGAGI. This CDR3 is built from 12 residues. With 2 bases removed from V and 14 bases from J, the gap between germline ends came to 10 bases. CDR3 in amino acids: CASSYQSGTLHF. The CDR3 coding sequence is TGTGCCAGCAGTTACCAGTCAGGCACCCTCCACTTT.

The chain combines TRBV24-1 with TRBJ2-1; the D gene is possibly TRBD1 (5 bases). Germline V lookup: CDR1 KGHDR, CDR2 SFDVKD. CDR3 size: 13 residues. The germline V and J ends were trimmed by 2 bases and 7 bases, with 8 bases remaining between them. The CDR3, as DNA: TGTGCCACCAGTGATTCGAACAGGAATGAGCAGTTCTTC. Its protein is CATSDSNRNEQFF.

V usage is TRBV12-3 or TRBV12-4 and J usage is TRBJ1-2; D is ambiguous. Trimming cost V 3 bases and J 4 bases, with 9 bases left between them. The CDR3 totals 13 residues. The DNA for the CDR3 is TGTGCCAGCAGTTTCGAACAGATCTATGGCTACACCTTC. Translation gives CASSFEQIYGYTF.

The chain links TRBV5-1 to TRBJ2-1, with TRBD2 identical over 11 bases. The CDR3 runs 15 residues. CDR1 is SGHRS, CDR2 YFSETQ, per germline. J was trimmed by 6 bases and V by 2 bases; bases with no gene match: 4. The CDR3 loop reads CASSFSGGAGNEQFF. CDR3 DNA sequence: TGCGCCAGCAGCTTTAGCGGGGGGGCAGGCAATGAGCAGTTCTTC.

This sequence joins TRBV19 and TRBJ2-1; 10 positions match TRBD2. With V trimmed by 5 bases and J by 7 bases, 11 bases remained unmatched. The germline V gene has CDR1 LNHDA and CDR2 SQIVND (reference sequence). This CDR3 is built from 16 residues. CDR3 coding DNA: TGTGCCAGTAGTCCCTCAACTAGCGGGGCATTTAATGAGCAGTTCTTC. This encodes CASSPSTSGAFNEQFF.

V and J are TRBV24-1 and TRBJ1-2, with unresolved D. CDR1 and CDR2 (germline): KGHDR, SFDVKD. V lost 3 bases and J lost 5, with 3 bases in between. CDR3 length: 11 residues. CDR3 in amino acids: CATSDGYGYTF. CDR3 coding DNA: TGTGCCACCAGTGATGGGTATGGCTACACCTTC.

The chain uses TRBV12-5 and TRBJ1-1; D not certain. This CDR3 contains 11 residues. Germline V gene sequence: CDR1 LGHNT, CDR2 FRNRAP. V was shortened by 8 bases and J by 3 bases, with 7 bases between the two germline ends. CDR3 loop: CASSRDTEAFF. In DNA, the CDR3 is TGTGCTAGTTCAAGGGACACTGAAGCTTTCTTT.

This clone was detected only once. The chain uses TRBV7-2 and TRBJ2-7; TRBD2 aligns across 7 bases. CDR1 SGHTA and CDR2 FQGNSA come from the germline V gene. After removal of 4 bases from V and 3 bases from J, the junction contained 3 bases not matched to a gene. This CDR3 region has 13 residues. This chain's CDR3 is CASSSRTSYEQYF. CDR3 coding DNA: TGTGCCAGCAGCTCGCGGACTAGCTACGAGCAGTACTTC.

With respect to this clone: A read error may produce the germline difference seen at one junction end. This chain joins TRBV4-1 and TRBJ1-1, with a possible D match to TRBD1 (5 bases). The CDR3 length is 14 residues. Germline CDR1 and CDR2: MGHRA and YSYEKL. Here the CDR3 reads CASRQDAGYTEAFF. The CDR3 DNA is TGCGCCAGCAGACAAGATGCAGGGTACACTGAAGCTTTCTTT.

The gene calls are TRBV3-1 (or the pseudogene TRBV3-2) and TRBJ2-2, with TRBD1 matching over 11 bases. Germline V gene sequence: CDR1 LGHDT, CDR2 YNNKEL (reference sequence). This CDR3 region has 16 residues. V dropped 4 bases and J dropped 4; count of bases not matched to a gene: 5. The CDR3 loop reads CASSPRTGGGTGELFF. In nucleotides, the CDR3 is TGTGCCAGCAGCCCTAGGACAGGGGGCGGCACCGGGGAGCTGTTTTTT.

The table lists this clone with a count of one. The genes are TRBV3-1 (or the pseudogene TRBV3-2) and TRBJ1-1, with D uncertain. The germline CDR1 and CDR2 sequences are LGHDT and YNNKEL (reference sequence). The CDR3 spans 15 residues. The germline V and J ends were trimmed by 1 base and 5 bases, with 14 bases remaining between them. The CDR3 spells CASSQVGLVGTEAFF. Here the CDR3 DNA reads TGTGCCAGCAGCCAAGTAGGGCTGGTGGGGACTGAAGCTTTCTTT.

The chain has TRBV6-5 and TRBJ2-6; no clear D. CDR1 is MNHEY, CDR2 SVGAGI, per germline. Trimming left V 3 bases short and J 0 bases short, with 9 bases between. This CDR3 spans 16 amino acids. CDR3 amino acids: CASSYEQSSGANVLTF. The CDR3 nucleotides are TGTGCCAGCAGTTATGAGCAGAGCTCTGGGGCCAACGTCCTGACTTTC.

The chain joins TRBV10-3 to TRBJ1-4, with D maybe TRBD1 (5 bases). The ends were cut back, 11 bases at V and 7 bases at J, with 17 bases in the middle. The germline CDR1 and CDR2 sequences are ENHRY and SYGVKD. The CDR3 spans 13 residues. The CDR3 sequence is CAPKGLVREKLFF. The CDR3 DNA sequence: TGTGCCCCTAAGGGGCTGGTGCGTGAAAAACTGTTTTTT.

The chain carries TRBV12-5 and TRBJ2-7; 7 bases are a match to TRBD2. CDR1 and CDR2 from the germline V gene are LGHNT and FRNRAP. The CDR3 sequence is 19 residues long. With V trimmed by 0 bases and J by 5 bases, 19 bases remained unmatched. In nucleotides, the CDR3 is TGTGCTAGTGGTTTGGTACTAGGGAGGGAGCGGAGTCTTTATCACGAGCAGTACTTC. This codes for CASGLVLGRERSLYHEQYF.